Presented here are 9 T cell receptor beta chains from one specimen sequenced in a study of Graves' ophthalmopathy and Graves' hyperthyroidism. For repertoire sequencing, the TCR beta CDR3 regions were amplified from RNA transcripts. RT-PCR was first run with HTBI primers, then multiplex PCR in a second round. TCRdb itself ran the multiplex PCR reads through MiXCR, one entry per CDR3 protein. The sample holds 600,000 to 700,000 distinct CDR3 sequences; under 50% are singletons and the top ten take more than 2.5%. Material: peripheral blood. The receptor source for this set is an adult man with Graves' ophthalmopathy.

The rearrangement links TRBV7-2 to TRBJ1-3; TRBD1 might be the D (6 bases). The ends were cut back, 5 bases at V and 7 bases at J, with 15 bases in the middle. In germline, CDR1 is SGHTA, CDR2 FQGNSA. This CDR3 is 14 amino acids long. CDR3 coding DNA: TGTGCCAGCAGCCGGACAGCGGGAGGGAACACCATATATTTT. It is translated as CASSRTAGGNTIYF.

Here the CDR3 reads CASSQEIRVNTEAFF. The CDR3 region has the DNA TGCGCCAGCAGCCAAGAGATTCGAGTGAACACTGAAGCTTTCTTT. The rearrangement joins TRBV4-3 to TRBJ1-1; D is unclear. CDR1 LGHNA and CDR2 YSLEER come from the germline V gene. The CDR3 is made up of 15 amino acids. V lost 0 bases and J 0 bases, leaving 8 bases between the germline ends.

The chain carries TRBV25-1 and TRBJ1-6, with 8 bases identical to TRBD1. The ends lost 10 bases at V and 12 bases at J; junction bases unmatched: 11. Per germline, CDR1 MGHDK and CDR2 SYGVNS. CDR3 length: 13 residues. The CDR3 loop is CATSDRALLPLHF. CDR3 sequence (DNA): TGTGCCACCTCGGACAGGGCTCTATTACCCCTCCACTTT.

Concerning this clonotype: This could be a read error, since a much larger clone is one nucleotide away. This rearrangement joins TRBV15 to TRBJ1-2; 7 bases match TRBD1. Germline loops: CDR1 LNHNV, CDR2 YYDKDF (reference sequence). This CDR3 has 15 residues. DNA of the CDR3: TGTGCCAGCAGCCCGACAGGGCCAGGGTTCCATGGCCACACCTTC. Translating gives CASSPTGPGFHGHTF.

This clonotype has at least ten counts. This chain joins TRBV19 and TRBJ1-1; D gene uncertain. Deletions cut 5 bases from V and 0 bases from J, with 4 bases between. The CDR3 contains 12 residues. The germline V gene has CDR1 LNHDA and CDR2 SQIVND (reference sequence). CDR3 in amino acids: CASSWLNTEAFF. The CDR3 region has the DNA TGTGCCAGTAGTTGGCTGAACACTGAAGCTTTCTTT.

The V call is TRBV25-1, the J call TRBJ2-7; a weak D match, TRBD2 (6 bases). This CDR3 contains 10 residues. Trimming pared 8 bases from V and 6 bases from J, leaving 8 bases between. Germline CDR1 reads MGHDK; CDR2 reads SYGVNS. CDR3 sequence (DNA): TGTGCCAGCGGGAGGTCCGAGCAGTACTTC. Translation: CASGRSEQYF.

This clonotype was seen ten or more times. Here the CDR3 DNA reads TGCAGTGCTACTACCCGGGACAGGGACACTTCCTCCTACGAGCAGTACTTC. Translating it yields CSATTRDRDTSSYEQYF. The chain recombines TRBV20-1 with TRBJ2-7; 9 bases map to TRBD1. V trimming: 4 bases; J trimming: 0 bases; junction bases outside the gene matches: 13. Germline CDR1 is DFQATT and CDR2 is SNEGSKA (reference sequence). The CDR3 is made up of 17 amino acids.

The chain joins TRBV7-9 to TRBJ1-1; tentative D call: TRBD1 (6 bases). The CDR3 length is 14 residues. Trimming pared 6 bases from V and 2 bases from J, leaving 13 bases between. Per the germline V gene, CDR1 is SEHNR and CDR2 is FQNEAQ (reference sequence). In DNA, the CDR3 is TGTGCCAGCAGTGATGGGGGGCTTAACACTGAAGCTTTCTTT. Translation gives CASSDGGLNTEAFF.

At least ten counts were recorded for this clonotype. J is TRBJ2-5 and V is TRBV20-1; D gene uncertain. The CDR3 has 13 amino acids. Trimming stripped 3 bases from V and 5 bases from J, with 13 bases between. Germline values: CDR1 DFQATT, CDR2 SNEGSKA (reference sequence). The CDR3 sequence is CSASPLVPETQYF. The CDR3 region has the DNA TGCAGTGCTAGTCCCTTAGTCCCTGAGACCCAGTACTTC.